These 7 T cell receptor beta chains were all obtained from the same sample, sequenced in a study of blood T cell repertoires in COVID-19. Profiling relied on immunoSEQ multiplex PCR, and the TCRdb table lists in-frame clones only, not all of them. The data show around 99,000 clones, 79% seen once. The sequenced sample consisted of peripheral blood. The source is a woman aged 80 or over with active or convalescent COVID-19.

The sample holds a few counts of this clone. Different DNA sequences within this sample yield the same CDR3. The chain uses TRBV7-8 and TRBJ2-7, with 12 bases identical to TRBD2. Per the germline V gene, CDR1 is SGHVS and CDR2 is FQNEAQ. This CDR3 region has 14 residues. Unmatched junction bases numbered 1, after V lost 1 base and J lost 6 bases. CDR3 sequence reads: CASSLGLAGAEQYF. The CDR3 DNA reads as TGTGCCAGCAGCTTAGGACTAGCGGGAGCCGAGCAGTACTTC.

In this sample, this clone turned up once. The chain combines TRBV9 with TRBJ2-4; D not certain. Per germline, CDR1 SGDLS and CDR2 YYNGEE. The CDR3 covers 15 residues. V was clipped by 4 bases and J by 1 base, with 12 bases between them. The CDR3 region is CASSPFTEAKNIQYF. The CDR3 bases are TGTGCCAGCAGCCCCTTTACTGAGGCCAAAAACATTCAGTACTTC. Based on the CDR3 plus reference TRBV9 and TRBJ2-4, the full variable domain is DSGVTQTPKHLITATGQRVTLRCSPRSGDLSVYWYQQSLDQGLQFLIQYYNGEERAKGNILERFSAQQFPDLHSELNLSSLELGDSALYFCASSPFTEAKNIQYFGAGTRLSVL.

This chain uses TRBV6-5 with TRBJ2-1; 12 bases line up with TRBD2. The germline V gene encodes CDR1 MNHEY and CDR2 SVGAGI. The junction had 7 bases not matched to a gene; V was cut back by 5 bases and J by 8 bases. The CDR3 runs to 15 residues. The CDR3 region has the DNA TGTGCCAGCAGTAAGACTAGCGGGAGTACCTATGAGCAGTTCTTC. Translated, it gives CASSKTSGSTYEQFF.

The rearrangement links TRBV3-1 (or the pseudogene TRBV3-2) to TRBJ2-4; TRBD1 agrees at 7 bases. Trimming cost V 1 base and J 1 base; bases outside gene matches: 16. CDR1 is LGHDT, CDR2 YNNKEL, per germline (reference sequence). The CDR3 covers 20 residues. The chain's CDR3 is CASSQVQPNSGTVAKNIQYF. The DNA for the CDR3 is TGTGCCAGCAGCCAAGTCCAACCCAACTCCGGGACAGTGGCCAAAAACATTCAGTACTTC.

The chain combines TRBV19 with TRBJ1-2, with D possibly being TRBD1 (5 bases). The length of the CDR3 is 19 residues. The germline gives CDR1 LNHDA, CDR2 SQIVND (reference sequence). V dropped 7 bases and J dropped 0 bases, with 27 bases sitting between them. The DNA of the CDR3 is TGTGCCAGTACCCCATCAAGGGACTTTTCAAGGTTGGCTAACTATGGCTACACCTTC. This encodes CASTPSRDFSRLANYGYTF.

V gene TRBV10-2 combines with J gene TRBJ2-1; TRBD1 might be the D (7 bases). This CDR3 has 17 residues. Germline CDR1 and CDR2: WSHSY and SAAADI. With 8 bases removed from V and 5 bases from J, the gap between germline ends came to 25 bases. Here the CDR3 reads CASAGPRAGQRDNEQFF. The CDR3 region has the DNA TGCGCCAGCGCCGGACCTCGGGCGGGACAGAGGGACAATGAGCAGTTCTTC.

The V call is TRBV2, the J call TRBJ2-5; 8 bases align to TRBD1. V was pared by 7 bases and J by 1 base, with 2 bases of the junction left unmatched. Germline loops: CDR1 SNHLY, CDR2 FYNNEI. The length of the CDR3 is 13 residues. CDR3 in amino acids: CASKTGAQETQYF. CDR3 in DNA: TGTGCCAGCAAGACAGGGGCCCAAGAGACCCAGTACTTC.